This TCR beta chain came from a study of control samples from healthy donors and cancer patients. Libraries were prepared by immunoSEQ multiplex PCR; TCRdb keeps only in-frame clonotypes and omits some of them. The sample consists of almost 85,000 clones, 70% to 85% of them appearing once. Germline values: CDR1 SNHLY, CDR2 FYNNEI. Trimming took 8 bases from V and 1 from J, leaving 15 bases between them. The CDR3 sequence is 15 residues long. The chain employs TRBV2 and TRBJ1-5; D call uncertain. The receptor was derived from a man aged 55 to 70 with head and neck cancer. The sample comprised PBMCs. This CDR3 is CASRIGAQSNQPQHF. CDR3 sequence (DNA): TGTGCCAGCCGAATTGGTGCACAAAGCAATCAGCCCCAGCATTTT.